The following is a TCR beta chain sequence with its context. Its antigen remains unknown. The sample comes from a study of beta chain features in type 1 diabetes. Study-wide findings and caveats: Sequencing from cDNA could over-represent high-TCR-expressing cells.

The isolated RNA, all of it, was reverse transcribed, so expressed TCRB transcripts were what got sequenced. TCRdb's copy holds only in-frame clones and misses some; the assay was immunoSEQ multiplex PCR. The profile shows 110,000 to 150,000 clones, roughly a tenth of them singletons. In germline, CDR1 is LNHDA, CDR2 SQIVND (reference sequence). V lost 10 bases, J lost 3 bases, and 10 bases lay in between. The CDR3 is 11 amino acids. Input material: central memory CD4+ T cells from blood. The source of this sequence is a man aged 18-30 years in good health. The genes are TRBV19 and TRBJ2-7; weak D call: TRBD1 (6 bases). The DNA for the CDR3 is TGTGCCACGACGGACAGCTACGAGCAGTACTTC. Protein: CATTDSYEQYF.